This section outlines one T cell receptor (beta chain) sequence together with its context. It has no known antigen specificity. Qualities for individual bases were not recorded, and no much larger clone is one base off. CDR1 and CDR2 are read off the germline V gene as MNHEY and SVGEGT. Germline trimming amounts to 1 base on V and 3 bases on J, with 2 as the count of junction bases outside the gene matches. Reading from cysteine to phenylalanine, the CDR3 counts 14 amino acids. The entry retains the CDR3 DNA only, 42 bases that are in frame from base 1. Each collaborating institution followed its own protocols to collect whole blood in K2EDTA tubes. For TCRbeta analysis, collaborators shipped samples as frozen whole blood, isolated PBMCs, or DNA extracted from either of those sample types. These data come from a study of blood T cell repertoires in COVID-19 (TCRdb year 2020). For the wider study: Samples covering the acute and convalescent phases of COVID-19 were provided by collaborators in the United States, Italy and Spain. The prospective study material was composed of cDNA or gDNA derived from T cells, B-cell-depleted T cells, or PBMCs. Deeply sampled blood TCRbeta repertoires from subjects exposed to, actively infected with, or recovered from COVID-19 were included in the dataset. The repertoires were released in a freely available public database intended as a resource for research on the immune response to SARS-CoV-2. Samples came from the ongoing ImmuneRACE study (first 160 participants) plus 1,254 subjects from 6 global collaborators. The sample metadata nearly always contained a de-identified subject ID, COVID-19 status, age in years and sex. Where available, HLA class I and class II types were obtained from metadata supplied by the sample provider rather than from assay-based typing.

TCRbeta CDR3 regions were amplified from genomic DNA using the immunoSEQ Assay, a bias-controlled multiplex PCR. The published analysis was carried out like this. The number of nucleated cells in each sample was estimated by amplification of reference gene primers within the assay. Sequence reads were collapsed and filtered to measure the absolute abundance of every unique TCRbeta CDR3 rearrangement. For each sample, productive Simpson clonality was calculated as the square root of Simpson's diversity index across productive rearrangements. Imported from immuneACCESS, the table was reduced by TCRdb to in-frame sequences with V and J called. These copies leave out some clones; in studies compared against another copy, an unresolved V gene accounts for under half, and the cause of the remainder is not known. V and J calls and clone size follow that table, whereas D and trimming were derived from the DNA. The sample data list about 44,000 clones, and about 87% of these were observed just once. About 5% of the sample is taken by the ten largest.

Study-wide conclusions, independent of this receptor: The amount of clinical and demographic metadata varied by source and participant and was provided uncurated.

The chain joins TRBV6-2 or TRBV6-3 to TRBJ2-5, and 7 bases in between align with TRBD1. The source is a human donor in a cohort sampled during active COVID-19. The sample consisted of peripheral blood. The nucleotide sequence is given as TGTGCCAGCAGTTACTACACAGGGGAAGAGACCCAGTACTTC. It codes for CASSYYTGEETQYF.